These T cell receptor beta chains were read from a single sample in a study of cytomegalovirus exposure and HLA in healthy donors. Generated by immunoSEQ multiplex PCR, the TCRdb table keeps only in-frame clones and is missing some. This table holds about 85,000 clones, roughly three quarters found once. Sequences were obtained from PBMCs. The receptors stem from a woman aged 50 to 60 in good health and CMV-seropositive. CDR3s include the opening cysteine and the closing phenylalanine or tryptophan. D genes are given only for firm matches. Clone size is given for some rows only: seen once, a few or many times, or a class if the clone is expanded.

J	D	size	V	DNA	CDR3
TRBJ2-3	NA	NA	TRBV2	TGTGCCAGCAGTAGTGTTAGCGACACAGATACGCAGTATTTT	CASSSVSDTDTQYF
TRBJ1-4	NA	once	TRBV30	TGTGCCTGGAGTGTATCAGGGGTGGAAAAACTGTTTTTT	CAWSVSGVEKLFF
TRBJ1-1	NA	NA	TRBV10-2	TGCGCCAGCAGGGTGAGGAACACTGAAGCTTTCTTT	CASRVRNTEAFF
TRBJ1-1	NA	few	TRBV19	TGTGCCAGTAGTATTCGTGCAGGGTCTGCTGAAGCTTTCTTT	CASSIRAGSAEAFF
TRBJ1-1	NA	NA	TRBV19	TGTGCCAGTAGTATAGCGGGAGGGGAAAGTAGAGCTTTCTTT	CASSIAGGESRAFF
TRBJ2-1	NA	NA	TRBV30	TGTGCCTGGAGGAGATCTGAGCAGTTCTTC	CAWRRSEQFF
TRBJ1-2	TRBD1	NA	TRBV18	TGTGCCAGCTCTCCGGGACAGTCTAACTATGGCTACACCTTC	CASSPGQSNYGYTF
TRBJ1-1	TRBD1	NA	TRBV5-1	TGCGCCAGCAGCTACCGGCCGGGACAGGGGATGAACACTGAAGCTTTCTTT	CASSYRPGQGMNTEAFF
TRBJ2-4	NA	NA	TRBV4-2	TGTGCCAGCAGCCAAGCGGCGATCCCTTCGAGGTCTCATGTCCAAAACATTCAGTACTTC	CASSQAAIPSRSHVQNIQYF
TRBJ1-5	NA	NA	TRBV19	TGTGCCAGTAGTATAGGGGGCCTTCAGCCCCAGCATTTT	CASSIGGLQPQHF
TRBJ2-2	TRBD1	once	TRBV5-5	TGTGCCAGCAGCTTGGCGGGACAGGTATACACCGGGGAGCTGTTTTTT	CASSLAGQVYTGELFF
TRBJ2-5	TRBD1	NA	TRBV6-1	TGTGCCAGCAGTGGGGGACAGGGGATAGAGACCCAGTACTTC	CASSGGQGIETQYF
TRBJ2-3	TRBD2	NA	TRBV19	TGTGCCAGTAGATGGACTAGCGGATTTACAGATACGCAGTATTTT	CASRWTSGFTDTQYF
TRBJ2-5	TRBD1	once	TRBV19	TGTGCCAGTAGTCACCGGGACAGGGGGGAGACCCAGTACTTC	CASSHRDRGETQYF
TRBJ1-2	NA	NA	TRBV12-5	TGTGCTAGTGCGTCCTCGGGACGGGGGGGCTACACCTTC	CASASSGRGGYTF
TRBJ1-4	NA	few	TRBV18	TGTGCCAGCTCACCTCCCTCACGGAGTGGTGAAAAACTGTTTTTT	CASSPPSRSGEKLFF
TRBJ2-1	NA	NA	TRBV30	TGTGCCTGGAGTGAGGGACTGGGCTACAATGAGCAGTTCTTC	CAWSEGLGYNEQFF
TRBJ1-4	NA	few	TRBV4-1	TGCGCCAGCCGCCGGATACAGGGTTCAACTAATGAAAAACTGTTTTTT	CASRRIQGSTNEKLFF
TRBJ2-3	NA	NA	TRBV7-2	TGTGCCAGCAGCTCACGGGGGTACACAGATACGCAGTATTTT	CASSSRGYTDTQYF
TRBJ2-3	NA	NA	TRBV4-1	TGCGCCACCCAACAACTAGGGCTCAACACAGATACGCAGTATTTT	CATQQLGLNTDTQYF
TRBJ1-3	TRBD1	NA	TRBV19	TGTGCCAGTAGTTCCCTTGGGACAGTCTCTGGAAACACCATATATTTT	CASSSLGTVSGNTIYF
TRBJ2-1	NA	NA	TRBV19	TGTGCCAGTAGTATTGGGGGGACGAGGAGTGAGCAGTTCTTC	CASSIGGTRSEQFF